A selection of T cell receptor beta chains follows, all from one sample in a study of molecular identifiers for immune sequencing clone quantification. Via MiXCR, TCRdb re-called the PCR reads, giving one row per CDR3 protein. The top ten clones hold about 0.99% of a sample with tens of thousands of distinct CDR3 sequences, approximately 17% of them seen once. The sample consisted of naive CD8+ T cells from blood, with Jurkat cell RNA spiked in. These receptors were obtained from a human donor in good health. Some libraries in this study had Jurkat cell RNA spiked in. CDR3s include the opening cysteine and the closing phenylalanine or tryptophan. A D gene is named only where the DNA matches it firmly. Part of the rows lack a size; the others show once, few, many or a class for expanded clones.

V: TRBV3-1; length: 18; D: .; J: TRBJ1-4; size: many; CDR3: CASSQDEQVRRPDEKLFF; DNA: TGTGCCAGCAGCCAAGATGAGCAGGTTCGGCGACCCGATGAAAAACTGTTTTTT
V: TRBV4-1; length: 15; D: .; J: TRBJ1-1; size: many; CDR3: CASSHDGGVDTEAFF; DNA: TGCGCCAGCAGCCACGATGGGGGCGTGGACACTGAAGCTTTCTTT
V: TRBV7-9; length: 15; D: .; J: TRBJ2-4; size: medium-sized; CDR3: CASTQGTSAKNIQYF; DNA: TGTGCCAGCACGCAGGGGACGTCGGCCAAAAACATTCAGTACTTC
V: TRBV19; length: 11; D: .; J: TRBJ2-1; size: .; CDR3: CASSMSNEQFF; DNA: TGTGCCAGTAGTATGTCCAATGAGCAGTTCTTC
V: TRBV27; length: 14; D: .; J: TRBJ1-5; size: many; CDR3: CASSLTPSNQPQHF; DNA: TGTGCCAGCAGTTTAACGCCTAGCAATCAGCCCCAGCATTTT
V: TRBV5-6; length: 17; D: .; J: TRBJ2-2; size: many; CDR3: CASSLAGAGDSTGELFF; DNA: TGTGCCAGCAGCTTGGCCGGGGCAGGGGATAGCACCGGGGAGCTGTTTTTT
V: TRBV12-3/TRBV12-4; length: 15; D: TRBD1; J: TRBJ1-5; size: many; CDR3: CASSLSAGGYQPQHF; DNA: TGTGCCAGCAGTTTGTCGGCAGGGGGGTATCAGCCCCAGCATTTT
V: TRBV7-9; length: 15; D: .; J: TRBJ2-5; size: many; CDR3: CASSPGQEGKETQYF; DNA: TGTGCCAGCAGCCCGGGGCAGGAGGGTAAAGAGACCCAGTACTTC
V: TRBV12-3/TRBV12-4; length: 13; D: .; J: TRBJ2-5; size: .; CDR3: CASSLLGRETQYF; DNA: TGTGCCAGCAGTTTACTCGGGAGAGAGACCCAGTACTTC
V: TRBV6-2/TRBV6-3; length: 13; D: .; J: TRBJ1-2; size: many; CDR3: CASSLPDNYGYTF; DNA: TGTGCCAGCAGTTTGCCAGATAACTATGGCTACACCTTC
V: TRBV5-1; length: 12; D: .; J: TRBJ2-2; size: many; CDR3: CASSRDTGELFF; DNA: TGCGCCAGCAGTAGAGACACCGGGGAGCTGTTTTTT
V: TRBV14; length: 18; D: TRBD2; J: TRBJ2-7; size: many; CDR3: CASSQDLLSGTSFYEQYF; DNA: TGTGCCAGCAGCCAAGACCTTCTTTCCGGGACTAGCTTCTACGAGCAGTACTTC
V: TRBV6-5; length: 13; D: .; J: TRBJ1-1; size: medium-sized; CDR3: CASSPNTGFEAFF; DNA: TGTGCCAGCAGCCCCAACACAGGGTTTGAAGCTTTCTTT
V: TRBV5-1; length: 16; D: TRBD2; J: TRBJ2-1; size: many; CDR3: CASSLPLAGIYNEQFF; DNA: TGCGCCAGCAGCTTACCACTAGCGGGTATTTACAATGAGCAGTTCTTC
V: TRBV4-3; length: 15; D: .; J: TRBJ2-3; size: .; CDR3: CASSQDVASTDTQYF; DNA: TGCGCCAGCAGCCAAGATGTCGCGAGCACAGATACGCAGTATTTT
V: TRBV20-1; length: 17; D: TRBD2; J: TRBJ2-2; size: many; CDR3: CSAPEPTSGTNTGELFF; DNA: TGCAGTGCACCCGAGCCCACTAGCGGGACGAACACCGGGGAGCTGTTTTTT
V: TRBV6-1; length: 15; D: TRBD1; J: TRBJ2-5; size: .; CDR3: CASRIDTGGPETQYF; DNA: TGTGCCAGCAGGATCGATACAGGGGGACCGGAGACCCAGTACTTC
V: TRBV4-2; length: 12; D: .; J: TRBJ2-7; size: many; CDR3: CASSPGLSEQYF; DNA: TGTGCCAGCAGCCCAGGTTTGAGCGAGCAGTACTTC
V: TRBV6-1; length: 13; D: TRBD1; J: TRBJ1-1; size: many; CDR3: CASRTGARTEAFF; DNA: TGTGCCAGCAGGACAGGGGCGAGGACTGAAGCTTTCTTT
V: TRBV30; length: 12; D: TRBD1; J: TRBJ2-7; size: many; CDR3: CAWSEDRYEQYF; DNA: TGTGCCTGGAGCGAGGACAGGTACGAGCAGTACTTC
V: TRBV12-3/TRBV12-4; length: 16; D: .; J: TRBJ2-1; size: .; CDR3: CASKPKANGTNNEQFF; DNA: TGTGCCAGCAAACCAAAGGCTAACGGGACGAACAATGAGCAGTTCTTC
V: TRBV19; length: 13; D: .; J: TRBJ1-1; size: many; CDR3: CASSIGGVAEAFF; DNA: TGTGCCAGTAGTATTGGGGGAGTCGCTGAAGCTTTCTTT
V: TRBV19; length: 15; D: .; J: TRBJ1-5; size: .; CDR3: CASSKEGRDNQPQHF; DNA: TGTGCCAGTAGTAAGGAGGGCAGGGACAATCAGCCCCAGCATTTT
V: TRBV27; length: 17; D: .; J: TRBJ1-5; size: once; CDR3: CASSLIGVEDLSQPQHF; DNA: TGTGCCAGCAGTTTGATCGGGGTTGAGGATTTGAGTCAGCCCCAGCATTTT
V: TRBV29-1; length: 16; D: .; J: TRBJ2-2; size: many; CDR3: CSVEEPTFFHTGELFF; DNA: TGCAGCGTTGAAGAACCGACGTTTTTTCACACCGGGGAGCTGTTTTTT
V: TRBV7-8; length: 15; D: TRBD1; J: TRBJ2-3; size: many; CDR3: CASSWTGGLTDTQYF; DNA: TGTGCCAGCAGCTGGACAGGGGGCTTGACAGATACGCAGTATTTT
V: TRBV9; length: 15; D: .; J: TRBJ2-3; size: many; CDR3: CASSVTDGPTDTQYF; DNA: TGTGCCAGCAGCGTAACCGACGGCCCCACAGATACGCAGTATTTT
V: TRBV7-9; length: 15; D: .; J: TRBJ1-1; size: many; CDR3: CASSLAVGVSAEAFF; DNA: TGTGCCAGCAGCTTAGCGGTCGGGGTATCCGCTGAAGCTTTCTTT
V: TRBV3-2; length: 9; D: .; J: TRBJ1-1; size: many; CDR3: CASSLSTFF; DNA: TGTGCCAGCAGCCTTTCAACTTTCTTT